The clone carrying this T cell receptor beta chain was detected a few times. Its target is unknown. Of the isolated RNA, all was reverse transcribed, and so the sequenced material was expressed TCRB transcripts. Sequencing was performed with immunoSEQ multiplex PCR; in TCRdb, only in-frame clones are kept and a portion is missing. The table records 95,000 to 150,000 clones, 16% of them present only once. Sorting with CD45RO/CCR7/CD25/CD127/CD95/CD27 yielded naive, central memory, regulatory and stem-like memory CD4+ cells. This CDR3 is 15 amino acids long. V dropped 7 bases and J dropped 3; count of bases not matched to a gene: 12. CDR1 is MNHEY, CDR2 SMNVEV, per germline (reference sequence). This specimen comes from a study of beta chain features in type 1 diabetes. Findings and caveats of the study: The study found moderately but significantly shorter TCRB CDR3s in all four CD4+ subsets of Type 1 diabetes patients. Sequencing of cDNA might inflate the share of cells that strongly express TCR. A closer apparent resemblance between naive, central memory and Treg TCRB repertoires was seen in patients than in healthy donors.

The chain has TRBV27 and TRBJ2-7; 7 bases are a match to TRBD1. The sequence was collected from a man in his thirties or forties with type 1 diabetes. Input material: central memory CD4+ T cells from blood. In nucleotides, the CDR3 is TGTGCCAGCAAGTGGAGCGCAGGGGGTCACTACGAGCAGTACTTC. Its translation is CASKWSAGGHYEQYF.